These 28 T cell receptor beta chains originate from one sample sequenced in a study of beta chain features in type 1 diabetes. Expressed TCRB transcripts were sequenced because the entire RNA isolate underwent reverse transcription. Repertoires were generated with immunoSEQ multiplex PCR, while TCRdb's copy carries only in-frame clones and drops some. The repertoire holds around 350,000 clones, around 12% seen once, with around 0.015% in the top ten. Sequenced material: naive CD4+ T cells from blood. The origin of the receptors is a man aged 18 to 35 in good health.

The CDR3, as DNA: TGTGCCAGCAGCTTAGCGACGGCGGGAGGAAAAGATACGCAGTATTTT. Protein sequence: CASSLATAGGKDTQYF. V and J are TRBV7-2 and TRBJ2-3, with TRBD2 matching over 8 bases. V dropped 0 bases and J dropped 5; count of bases not matched to a gene: 7. Germline V gives CDR1 SGHTA, CDR2 FQGNSA. The CDR3 loop spans 16 amino acids.

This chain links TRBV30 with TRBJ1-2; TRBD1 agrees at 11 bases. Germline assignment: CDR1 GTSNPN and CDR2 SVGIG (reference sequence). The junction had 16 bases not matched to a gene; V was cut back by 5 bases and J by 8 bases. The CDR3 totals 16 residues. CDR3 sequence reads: CAWGSPSLGQGGGYTF. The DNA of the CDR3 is TGTGCCTGGGGTAGCCCTTCTCTGGGACAGGGGGGCGGCTACACCTTC.

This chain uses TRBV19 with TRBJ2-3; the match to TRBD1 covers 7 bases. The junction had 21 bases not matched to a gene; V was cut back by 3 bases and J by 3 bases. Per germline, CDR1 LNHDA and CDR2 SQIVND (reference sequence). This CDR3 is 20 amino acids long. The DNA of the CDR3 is TGTGCCAGTAGTATCAGGTCCAGGGGGTACTCTCCAGGTGGGACAGATACGCAGTATTTT. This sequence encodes CASSIRSRGYSPGGTDTQYF.

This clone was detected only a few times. The CDR3 is CATRYEQYF. The DNA for the CDR3 is TGTGCCACTCGTTACGAGCAGTACTTC. The chain is built from TRBV6-5 and TRBJ2-7; D ambiguous. The CDR3 has 9 amino acids. Trimming pared 10 bases from V and 4 bases from J, leaving 5 bases between. CDR1 is MNHEY and CDR2 is SVGAGI in the germline V gene.

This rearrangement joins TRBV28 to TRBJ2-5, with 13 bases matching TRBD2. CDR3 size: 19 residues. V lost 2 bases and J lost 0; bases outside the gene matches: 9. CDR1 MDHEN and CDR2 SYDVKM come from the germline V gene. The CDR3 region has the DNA TGTGCCAGCAGTTTAGAGGGACTAGCGGGGACCCAAGACCAAGAGACCCAGTACTTC. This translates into CASSLEGLAGTQDQETQYF. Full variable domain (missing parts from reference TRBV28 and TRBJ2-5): DVKVTQSSRYLVKRTGEKVFLECVQDMDHENMFWYRQDPGLGLRLIYFSYDVKMKEKGDIPEGYSVSREKKERFSLILESASTNQTSMYLCASSLEGLAGTQDQETQYFGPGTRLLVL.

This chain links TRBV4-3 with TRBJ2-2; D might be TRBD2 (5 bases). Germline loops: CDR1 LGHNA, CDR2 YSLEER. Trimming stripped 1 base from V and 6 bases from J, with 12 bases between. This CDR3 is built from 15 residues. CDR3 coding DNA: TGCGCCAGCAGCCAAGCCACGGGGTTTCCCGGGGAGCTGTTTTTT. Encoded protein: CASSQATGFPGELFF.

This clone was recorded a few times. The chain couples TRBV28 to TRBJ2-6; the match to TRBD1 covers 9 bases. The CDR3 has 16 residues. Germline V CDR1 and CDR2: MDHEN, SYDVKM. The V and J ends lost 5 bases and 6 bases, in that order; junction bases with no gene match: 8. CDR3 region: CASSLTGQGKANVLTF. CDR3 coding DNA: TGTGCCAGCAGTCTCACCGGACAGGGGAAGGCCAACGTCCTGACTTTC.

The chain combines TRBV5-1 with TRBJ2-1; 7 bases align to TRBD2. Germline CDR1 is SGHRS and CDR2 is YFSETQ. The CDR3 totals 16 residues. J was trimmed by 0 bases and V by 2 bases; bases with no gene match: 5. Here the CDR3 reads CASSLAGGGSYNEQFF. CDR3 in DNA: TGCGCCAGCAGCTTAGCAGGCGGGGGCTCCTACAATGAGCAGTTCTTC.

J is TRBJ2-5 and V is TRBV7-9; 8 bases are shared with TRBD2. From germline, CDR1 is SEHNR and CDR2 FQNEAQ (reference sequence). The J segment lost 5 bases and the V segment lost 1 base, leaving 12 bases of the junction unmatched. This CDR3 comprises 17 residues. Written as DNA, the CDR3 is TGTGCCAGCAGCTTAGTAGTAGCGGGATGGTTGGAGGAGACCCAGTACTTC. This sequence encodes CASSLVVAGWLEETQYF.

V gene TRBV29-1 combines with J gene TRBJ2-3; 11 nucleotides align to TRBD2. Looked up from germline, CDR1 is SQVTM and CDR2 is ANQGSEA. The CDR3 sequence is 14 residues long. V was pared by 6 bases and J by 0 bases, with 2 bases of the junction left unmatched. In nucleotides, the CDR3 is TGCAGCGTGGGACTAGCGGCGAGCACAGATACGCAGTATTTT. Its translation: CSVGLAASTDTQYF.

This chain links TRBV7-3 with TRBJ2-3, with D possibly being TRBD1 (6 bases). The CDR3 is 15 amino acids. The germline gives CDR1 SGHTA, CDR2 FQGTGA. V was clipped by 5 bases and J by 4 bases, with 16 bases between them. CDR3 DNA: TGTGCCAGCAGCCCAACAGGGACCGAGGCAGATACGCAGTATTTT. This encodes CASSPTGTEADTQYF.

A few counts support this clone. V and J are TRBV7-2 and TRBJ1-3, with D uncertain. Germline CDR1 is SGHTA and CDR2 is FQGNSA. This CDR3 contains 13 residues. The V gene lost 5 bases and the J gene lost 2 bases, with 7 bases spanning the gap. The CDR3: CASSAAPGNTIYF. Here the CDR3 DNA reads TGTGCCAGCAGCGCGGCGCCTGGAAACACCATATATTTT.

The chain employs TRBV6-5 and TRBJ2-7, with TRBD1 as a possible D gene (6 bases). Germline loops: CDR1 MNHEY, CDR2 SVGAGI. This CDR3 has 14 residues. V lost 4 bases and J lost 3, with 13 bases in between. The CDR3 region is CASSLRGSIYEQYF. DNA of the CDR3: TGTGCCAGCAGTTTGAGGGGGAGTATCTACGAGCAGTACTTC.

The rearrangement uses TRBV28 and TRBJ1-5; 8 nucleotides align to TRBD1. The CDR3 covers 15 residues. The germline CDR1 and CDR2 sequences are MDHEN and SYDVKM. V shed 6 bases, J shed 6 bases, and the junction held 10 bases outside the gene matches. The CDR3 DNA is TGTGCCAGCAGCGCAGGACAGGGAGCGGTTCAGCCCCAGCATTTT. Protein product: CASSAGQGAVQPQHF.

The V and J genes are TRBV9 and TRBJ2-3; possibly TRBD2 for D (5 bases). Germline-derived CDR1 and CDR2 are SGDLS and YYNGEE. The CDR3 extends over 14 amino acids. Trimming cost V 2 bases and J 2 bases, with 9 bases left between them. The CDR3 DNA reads TGTGCCAGCAGCGTGGAGCGGCTCACAGATACGCAGTATTTT. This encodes CASSVERLTDTQYF.

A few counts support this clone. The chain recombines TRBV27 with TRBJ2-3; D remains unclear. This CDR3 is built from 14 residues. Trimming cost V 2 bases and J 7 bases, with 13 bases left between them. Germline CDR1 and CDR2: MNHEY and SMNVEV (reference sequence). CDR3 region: CASSLDQLRNTQYF. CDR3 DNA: TGTGCCAGCAGTTTAGATCAATTGAGGAATACGCAGTATTTT.

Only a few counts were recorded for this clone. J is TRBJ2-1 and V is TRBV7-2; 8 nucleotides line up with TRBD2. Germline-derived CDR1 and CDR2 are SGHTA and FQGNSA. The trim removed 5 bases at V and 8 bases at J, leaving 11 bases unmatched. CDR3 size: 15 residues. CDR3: CASSPVVAGSDEQFF. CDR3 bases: TGTGCCAGCAGCCCGGTAGTAGCGGGATCGGATGAGCAGTTCTTC.

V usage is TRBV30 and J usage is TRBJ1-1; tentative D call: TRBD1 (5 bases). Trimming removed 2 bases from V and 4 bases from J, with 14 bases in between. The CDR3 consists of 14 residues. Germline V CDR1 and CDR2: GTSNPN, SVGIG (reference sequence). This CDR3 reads CAWSPYGRGTEAFF. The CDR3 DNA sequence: TGTGCCTGGAGTCCCTACGGTAGGGGCACTGAAGCTTTCTTT.

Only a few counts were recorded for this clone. For the CDR3, the DNA is TGCGCCAGCAGTCAGGACAGCTACAATGAGCAGTTCTTC. Encoded protein: CASSQDSYNEQFF. The chain couples TRBV23-1 to TRBJ2-1; D possibly corresponds to TRBD1 (6 bases). TRBV23-1 counts as an open reading frame of uncertain function. This CDR3 has 13 amino acids. V lost 3 bases and J lost 3, with 6 bases in between.

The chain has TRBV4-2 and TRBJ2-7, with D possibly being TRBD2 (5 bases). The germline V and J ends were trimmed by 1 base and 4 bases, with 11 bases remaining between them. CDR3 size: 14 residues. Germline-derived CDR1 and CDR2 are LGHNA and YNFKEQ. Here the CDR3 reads CASSQGGLSYEQYF. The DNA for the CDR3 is TGTGCCAGCAGCCAAGGAGGGTTATCTTACGAGCAGTACTTC.

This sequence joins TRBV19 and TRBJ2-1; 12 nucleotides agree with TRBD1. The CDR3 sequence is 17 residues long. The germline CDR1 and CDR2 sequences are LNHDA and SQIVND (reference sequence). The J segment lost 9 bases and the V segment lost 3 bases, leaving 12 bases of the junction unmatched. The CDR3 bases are TGTGCCAGTAGTATCAGCGGGACAGGGGGCTGGAGAATTGAGCAGTTCTTC. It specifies CASSISGTGGWRIEQFF.

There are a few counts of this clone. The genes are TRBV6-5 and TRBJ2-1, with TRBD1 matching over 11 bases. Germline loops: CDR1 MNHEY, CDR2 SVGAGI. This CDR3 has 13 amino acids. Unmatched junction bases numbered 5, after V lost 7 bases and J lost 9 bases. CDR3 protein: CASTGTGGIEQFF. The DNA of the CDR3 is TGTGCCAGCACCGGGACAGGGGGTATTGAGCAGTTCTTC.

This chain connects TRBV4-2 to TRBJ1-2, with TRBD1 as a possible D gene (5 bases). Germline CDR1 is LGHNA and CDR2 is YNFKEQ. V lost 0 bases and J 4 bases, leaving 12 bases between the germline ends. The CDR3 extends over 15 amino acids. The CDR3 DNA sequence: TGTGCCAGCAGCCAAGATAAGGGGTTCAGCTATGGCTACACCTTC. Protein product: CASSQDKGFSYGYTF.

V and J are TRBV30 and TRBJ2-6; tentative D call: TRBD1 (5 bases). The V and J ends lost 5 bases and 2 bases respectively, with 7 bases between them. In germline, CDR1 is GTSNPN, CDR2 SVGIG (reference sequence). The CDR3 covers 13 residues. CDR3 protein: CAWQGTGANVLTF. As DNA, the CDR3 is TGTGCCTGGCAGGGAACTGGGGCCAACGTCCTGACTTTC.

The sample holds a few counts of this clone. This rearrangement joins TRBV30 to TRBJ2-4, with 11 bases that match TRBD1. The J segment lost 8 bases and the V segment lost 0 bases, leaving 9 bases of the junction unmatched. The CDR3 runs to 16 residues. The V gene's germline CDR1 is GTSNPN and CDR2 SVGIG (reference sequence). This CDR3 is CAWSVPTGTGGDIQYF. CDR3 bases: TGTGCCTGGAGTGTACCGACCGGGACAGGGGGGGACATTCAGTACTTC. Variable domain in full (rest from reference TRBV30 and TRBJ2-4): SQTIHQWPATLVQPVGSPLSLECTVEGTSNPNLYWYRQAAGRGLQLLFYSVGIGQISSEVPQNLSASRPQDRQFILSSKKLLLSDSGFYLCAWSVPTGTGGDIQYFGAGTRLSVL.

The CDR3 DNA reads as TGTGCCACCAGCAGTACTAGCGGGAGATACAATGAGCAGTTCTTC. Encoded protein: CATSSTSGRYNEQFF. The genes are TRBV15 and TRBJ2-1; 11 positions match TRBD2. V gave up 3 bases and J gave up 4 bases; unmatched junction bases: 2. Germline V gene data show CDR1 as LNHNV and CDR2 as YYDKDF (reference sequence). The CDR3 extends over 15 amino acids.

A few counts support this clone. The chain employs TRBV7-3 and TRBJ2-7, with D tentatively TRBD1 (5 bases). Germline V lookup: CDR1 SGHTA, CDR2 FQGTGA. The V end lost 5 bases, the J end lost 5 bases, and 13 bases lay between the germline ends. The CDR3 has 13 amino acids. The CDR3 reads CASSPTGLDEQYF. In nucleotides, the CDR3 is TGTGCCAGCAGCCCCACAGGATTGGACGAGCAGTACTTC.

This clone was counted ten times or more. This chain's CDR3 is CSVDPQGETQYF. The CDR3, as DNA: TGCAGCGTTGACCCGCAGGGGGAGACCCAGTACTTC. The chain uses TRBV29-1 and TRBJ2-5, with a possible D match to TRBD1 (6 bases). CDR3 length equals 12 residues. Germline-derived CDR1 and CDR2 are SQVTM and ANQGSEA. V lost 3 bases, J lost 5 bases, and 10 bases lay in between.